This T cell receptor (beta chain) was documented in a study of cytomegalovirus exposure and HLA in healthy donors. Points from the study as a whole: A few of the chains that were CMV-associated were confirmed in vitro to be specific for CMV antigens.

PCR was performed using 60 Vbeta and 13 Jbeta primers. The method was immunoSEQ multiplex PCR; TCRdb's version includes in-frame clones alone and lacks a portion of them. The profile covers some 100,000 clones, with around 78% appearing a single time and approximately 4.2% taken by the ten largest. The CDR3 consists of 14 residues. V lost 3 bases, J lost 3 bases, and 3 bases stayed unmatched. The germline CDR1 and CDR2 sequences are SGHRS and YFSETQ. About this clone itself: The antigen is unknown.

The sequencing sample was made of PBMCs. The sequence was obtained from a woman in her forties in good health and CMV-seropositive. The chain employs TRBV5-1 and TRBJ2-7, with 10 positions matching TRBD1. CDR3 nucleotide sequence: TGCGCCAGCAGCTCGGACAGGGGGTTCTACGAGCAGTACTTC. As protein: CASSSDRGFYEQYF.